The T cell receptor beta chain described here comes from a study of beta chain features in type 1 diabetes. Overall study findings and caveats: Any PCR bias toward short templates would affect both groups alike. Within each of all four CD4+ subsets, Type 1 diabetes patients had TCRB CDR3s that were moderately but significantly shorter.

Every isolated RNA sample was fully reverse transcribed, so sequencing captured expressed TCRB transcripts. The method was immunoSEQ multiplex PCR; TCRdb's version includes in-frame clones alone and lacks a portion of them. Of around 180,000 clones in the sample, less than 10% were seen once. In regard to this clone: Its target is unknown.

The receptor was derived from a man aged 18 to 30 with type 1 diabetes. Sequenced: central memory CD4+ T cells from blood.

This CDR3 is CASSPHGTVNQPQHF. DNA of the CDR3: TGTGCCAGCAGTCCCCACGGGACAGTCAATCAGCCCCAGCATTTT. The chain combines TRBV27 with TRBJ1-5, with TRBD1 identical over 7 bases. The germline V gene encodes CDR1 MNHEY and CDR2 SMNVEV (reference sequence). The CDR3 contains 15 residues. Trimming at V came to 5 bases and at J to 3 bases, leaving 7 bases not matched to a gene.